A single T cell receptor (beta chain) is shown here with its context. Its antigen is currently not known. No base-level quality is on record; no much larger clone is a single base apart. TCRbeta CDR3 regions were amplified from genomic DNA using the immunoSEQ Assay, a bias-controlled multiplex PCR. The published analysis was carried out like this. Nucleated cell counts per sample were estimated from amplification of reference gene primers within the assay. To quantify the absolute abundance of each unique TCRbeta CDR3 rearrangement, sequence reads were collapsed and filtered. For each sample, productive Simpson clonality was calculated by taking the square root of Simpson's diversity index across productive rearrangements. This immuneACCESS table, as held by TCRdb, lists in-frame sequences with V and J called but not all clones. Of the missing ones, under half trace to an unresolved V gene in checked studies; the others have no known cause. V, J and clone size were drawn from that table, and D and trimming were deduced from the DNA. Present in this sample are under 200,000 clones, 70% to 90% of which were seen just once. The ten largest clones represent around 5% of the sample.

The data are from a study of blood T cell repertoires in COVID-19 (dated by TCRdb to the early 2020s). With respect to the entire study: The collaborator samples originated in the United States, Italy and Spain and spanned the acute and convalescent phases of COVID-19. Deeply sampled blood TCRbeta repertoires from subjects exposed to, actively infected with, or recovered from COVID-19 were included in the dataset. Where available, HLA class I and class II types were taken from metadata supplied by the sample provider and were not determined by assay-based typing. The sample metadata nearly always contained a de-identified subject ID, COVID-19 status, age in years and sex. The samples were drawn from two sources: the first 160 participants of the ongoing ImmuneRACE study, and 1,254 subjects contributed by 6 global collaborators. The repertoires were released in a freely available public database meant as a resource for research on the immune response to SARS-CoV-2. The prospective study material was composed of cDNA or gDNA derived from T cells, B-cell-depleted T cells, or PBMCs. Findings and caveats that apply to the study as a whole: The amount of clinical and demographic metadata varied by source and participant and was provided uncurated.

In Seattle, one collaborating source enrolled patients while the infection was active and tracked those patients longitudinally over the course of disease. Whole blood was collected in K2EDTA tubes by collaborating institutions according to the institutions' own protocols. For TCRbeta analysis, collaborator samples were shipped as frozen whole blood, as isolated PBMCs, or as DNA extracted from either sample type. This clonotype was sampled from a woman aged 45-60 years with COVID-19, enrolled during active disease. Sequencing was done on a sample of peripheral blood.

The nucleotides are TGTGCCAGCAGCTCCGGACAGCACATGAACACTGAAGCTTTCTTT. Its translation reads: CASSSGQHMNTEAFF. Here the chain combines TRBV7-9 and TRBJ1-1, with a weak D call of TRBD1 (6 bases match). Trimming at the junction amounts to 4 bases on V and 0 bases on J, and the germline ends lie 12 bases apart. Sequences SEHNR (CDR1) and FQNEAQ (CDR2) are obtained from the germline V gene (reference sequence). Counted from cysteine to phenylalanine, this CDR3 has 15 amino acids. Here the CDR3 DNA is all that survives: 45 bases in frame from base 1. With the portions outside the CDR3 filled from the reference TRBV7-9 and TRBJ1-1 genes, the complete variable region becomes DTGVSQNPRHKITKRGQNVTFRCDPISEHNRLYWYRQTLGQGPEFLTYFQNEAQLEKSRLLSDRFSAERPKGSFSTLEIQRTEQGDSAMYLCASSSGQHMNTEAFFGQGTRLTVV.